This T cell receptor beta chain was identified during a study of shared clonotypes between healthy human individuals. V dropped 1 base and J dropped 4 bases, with 13 bases sitting between them. Germline CDR1 is KGHSH and CDR2 is LQKENI. The CDR3 runs 15 residues. Sequencing used immunoSEQ multiplex PCR; TCRdb keeps in-frame clones, though not all of them. The table lists roughly 2.5 million clones, about 92% of them singletons. The receptor was derived from a man between 18 and 35 years old in good health. Sequenced sample: naive CD4+ T cells sorted from blood. Subset: CD45RA+ positively selected. The V call is TRBV18, the J call TRBJ2-5; maybe TRBD1 (6 bases). CDR3 in DNA: TGTGCCAGCTCACCACGTGGACAGCTTCGAGAGACCCAGTACTTC. Amino acids: CASSPRGQLRETQYF.